Each of the 17 T cell receptor beta chains below was sequenced from the same sample in a study of blood T cell repertoires in COVID-19. Assay: immunoSEQ multiplex PCR; the TCRdb copy retains only in-frame clones and omits some. The sample yields around 360,000 clones, over 75% seen once. The sample consisted of peripheral blood. These receptors were collected from a woman under 40 with COVID-19, enrolled during active disease.

This clone was detected once. The V and J genes are TRBV5-1 and TRBJ2-7; 8 nucleotides align to TRBD2. From germline, CDR1 is SGHRS and CDR2 YFSETQ. V dropped 4 bases and J dropped 4; count of bases not matched to a gene: 10. CDR3 length equals 15 residues. CDR3 protein: CASSARLAKEYEQYF. CDR3 coding DNA: TGCGCCAGCAGCGCCAGACTAGCGAAGGAGTACGAGCAGTACTTC.

The CDR3 DNA reads as TGTGCCAGCAGTGAACCGGGACAGGGGTTTTCCGGGGAGCTGTTTTTT. Protein product: CASSEPGQGFSGELFF. The chain joins TRBV25-1 to TRBJ2-2, with 10 bases matching TRBD1. This CDR3 region has 16 residues. Germline V gene data show CDR1 as MGHDK and CDR2 as SYGVNS. V was clipped by 2 bases and J by 6 bases; unmatched bases: 6.

This clone was observed a handful of times. The chain joins TRBV6-5 to TRBJ2-7, with a possible D match to TRBD2 (5 bases). Between the trimmed V and J ends, which lost 4 bases and 3 bases, there was a span of 16 bases. Germline CDR1 and CDR2: MNHEY and SVGAGI. CDR3 length: 15 residues. The CDR3 is CASSWSIQGSYEQYF. DNA of the CDR3: TGTGCCAGCAGTTGGTCTATTCAAGGGAGCTACGAGCAGTACTTC.

The chain is built from TRBV6-5 and TRBJ2-7; TRBD1 is a possible D gene (6 bases). Per germline, CDR1 MNHEY and CDR2 SVGAGI. Trimming took 7 bases from V and 6 from J, leaving 22 bases between them. This CDR3 spans 15 amino acids. CDR3 DNA sequence: TGTGCCAGCACTAAGACCGGGACAAGGGTCGCCGAGCAGTACTTC. This gives the protein CASTKTGTRVAEQYF.

The chain joins TRBV5-3 to TRBJ2-4; D remains ambiguous. TRBV5-3 is an open reading frame, and its role is uncertain. CDR3 length equals 15 residues. Trimming pared 6 bases from V and 0 bases from J, leaving 13 bases between. CDR3 protein: CARTTIILAKNIQYF. As DNA, the CDR3 is TGTGCCAGAACCACTATTATTTTAGCCAAAAACATTCAGTACTTC.

The chain carries TRBV29-1 and TRBJ1-1, with TRBD1 matching 8 bases. The CDR3 runs to 15 residues. Trimming removed 6 bases from V and 6 bases from J; junction bases left unmatched: 15. Germline lookup yields CDR1 SQVTM and CDR2 ANQGSEA. CDR3 region: CSVNAQGADGAEAFF. The CDR3 DNA sequence: TGCAGCGTCAATGCCCAGGGGGCAGATGGGGCTGAAGCTTTCTTT.

This chain uses TRBV6-6 with TRBJ1-4, with D unresolved. Trimming took off 5 bases at V and 7 bases at J, with 11 bases between the two ends. The CDR3 spans 13 residues. Germline CDR1 is MNHNY and CDR2 is SVGAGI (reference sequence). For the CDR3, the DNA is TGTGCCAGCAGTCTTAACGAGGGTGAAAAACTGTTTTTT. This encodes CASSLNEGEKLFF.

The chain couples TRBV18 to TRBJ1-3; TRBD1 is a possible D gene (6 bases). This CDR3 contains 15 residues. Germline lookup yields CDR1 KGHSH and CDR2 LQKENI. V lost 5 bases to trimming and J lost 1 base, with 12 bases between them. DNA for the CDR3: TGTGCCAGCTCATCGATGACAGGATCTGGAAACACCATATATTTT. Its translation: CASSSMTGSGNTIYF.

The chain is built from TRBV7-9 and TRBJ2-7; 7 positions agree with TRBD1. V shed 1 base and J 2 bases; nucleotides not matched to a gene: 5. Per germline, CDR1 SEHNR and CDR2 FQNEAQ (reference sequence). The CDR3 is 15 residues long. As DNA, the CDR3 is TGTGCCAGCAGCTTAGGGTTGGGACAGACCTACGAGCAGTACTTC. This codes for CASSLGLGQTYEQYF. Full variable domain (rest looked up from reference TRBV7-9 and TRBJ2-7): DTGVSQNPRHKITKRGQNVTFRCDPISEHNRLYWYRQTLGQGPEFLTYFQNEAQLEKSRLLSDRFSAERPKGSFSTLEIQRTEQGDSAMYLCASSLGLGQTYEQYFGPGTRLTVT.

This chain joins TRBV5-1 and TRBJ2-1; D unclear. The germline V gene has CDR1 SGHRS and CDR2 YFSETQ. The CDR3 spans 16 residues. V lost 0 bases, J lost 0 bases, and 10 bases lay in between. In nucleotides, the CDR3 is TGCGCCAGCAGCTTGGTAGGCGGTCCCTCCTACAATGAGCAGTTCTTC. Its translation is CASSLVGGPSYNEQFF.

The rearrangement uses TRBV16 and TRBJ2-4; 9 nucleotides agree with TRBD1. CDR1 is KGHSY, CDR2 FQNENV, per germline. V dropped 5 bases and J dropped 4; count of bases not matched to a gene: 6. The CDR3 extends over 15 amino acids. For the CDR3, the DNA is TGTGCCAGCAGCTACCCCGGACAGGGGAAAAACATTCAGTACTTC. Translating it yields CASSYPGQGKNIQYF.

A single count supports this clone. CDR3 loop: CASSSSTGSTDTQYF. CDR3 coding DNA: TGCGCCAGCAGCTCTTCGACAGGTAGCACAGATACGCAGTATTTT. This chain connects TRBV5-1 to TRBJ2-3; the D gene is possibly TRBD1 (6 bases). Deletions cut 3 bases from V and 0 bases from J, with 11 bases between. From germline, CDR1 is SGHRS and CDR2 YFSETQ. The CDR3 runs to 15 residues.

V usage is TRBV29-1 and J usage is TRBJ1-1, with D unresolved. The germline CDR1 and CDR2 sequences are SQVTM and ANQGSEA. The length of the CDR3 is 14 residues. V lost 6 bases and J 4 bases, leaving 18 bases between the germline ends. CDR3: CSVAFGWRATEAFF. DNA of the CDR3: TGCAGCGTCGCCTTTGGGTGGAGGGCCACTGAAGCTTTCTTT.

The rearrangement links TRBV28 to TRBJ2-1; 8 bases line up with TRBD2. Germline V gives CDR1 MDHEN, CDR2 SYDVKM. V shed 6 bases, J shed 14 bases, and the junction held 9 bases outside the gene matches. This CDR3 spans 12 amino acids. The CDR3 reads CASSWTSRTKFF. The CDR3 nucleotides read TGTGCCAGCAGCTGGACTAGCCGAACGAAGTTCTTC.

This clone was picked up a small number of times. The V call is TRBV10-2, the J call TRBJ2-2, with 7 nucleotides matching TRBD2. The CDR3 loop spans 14 amino acids. Looked up from germline, CDR1 is WSHSY and CDR2 is SAAADI. Trimming cost V 7 bases and J 4 bases; bases outside gene matches: 6. DNA of the CDR3: TGCGCCAGCAAGGGACTAACTACCACCGGGGAGCTGTTTTTT. As protein: CASKGLTTTGELFF.

This clone was counted a single time. The chain links TRBV15 to TRBJ2-3; 7 nucleotides match TRBD1. The CDR3 has 15 amino acids. Trimming cost V 0 bases and J 4 bases; bases outside gene matches: 4. Germline CDR1 is LNHNV and CDR2 is YYDKDF (reference sequence). The CDR3 reads CATSRDRGLADTQYF. The CDR3 DNA follows: TGTGCCACCAGCAGAGATAGGGGGCTGGCAGATACGCAGTATTTT.

This sequence joins TRBV6-5 and TRBJ2-3; the D gene is possibly TRBD1 (5 bases). Germline V gene lookup returns CDR1 MNHEY and CDR2 SVGAGI. With 6 bases removed from V and 4 bases from J, the gap between germline ends came to 8 bases. This CDR3 comprises 12 residues. The DNA for the CDR3 is TGTGCCAGCAGGGGGCTCGCAGATACGCAGTATTTT. Its translation: CASRGLADTQYF.